The 25 T cell receptor beta chains listed next were all sequenced from one sample in a study of T cells in Graves' hyperthyroidism and ophthalmopathy. Template material for amplifying TCR beta CDR3 regions consisted of RNA transcripts. Researchers ran a first-round RT-PCR on the TCR CDR3 using the HTBI primer set. TCRdb processed the multiplex PCR reads anew with MiXCR; each CDR3 protein has one entry. The sample records 300,000 to 400,000 distinct CDR3 sequences, 15% to 20% being singletons. The sequencing input was blood. These TCRs come from a woman in her forties or fifties with Graves' hyperthyroidism.

This clonotype was seen at least ten times. The gene calls are TRBV6-2 or TRBV6-3 and TRBJ2-1; D is undetermined. V was clipped by 0 bases and J by 5 bases, with 17 bases between them. The CDR3 runs 17 residues. Looked up from germline, CDR1 is MNHEY and CDR2 is SVGEGT. The CDR3 loop reads CASSYSKSLPGDNEQFF. The CDR3 DNA is TGTGCCAGCAGTTACTCGAAGTCCCTTCCTGGGGACAATGAGCAGTTCTTC.

The genes are TRBV19 and TRBJ1-2, with D possibly matching TRBD1 (6 bases). CDR1 is LNHDA and CDR2 is SQIVND in the germline V gene (reference sequence). The CDR3 length is 15 residues. The ends were cut back, 10 bases at V and 0 bases at J, with 18 bases in the middle. This chain's CDR3 is CATNHERTANYGYTF. In DNA, the CDR3 is TGTGCCACCAATCATGAACGGACAGCTAACTATGGCTACACCTTC.

Of note for this clonotype: A much larger clone is a single base away; this may be a read error. The chain combines TRBV6-2 or TRBV6-3 with TRBJ2-5, with a weak D call TRBD2 (6 bases). The CDR3 has 14 residues. Germline CDR1 reads MNHEY; CDR2 reads SVGEGT. CDR3 bases: TGTGCCAGCAAGGAAGGAGGGACTCAAGAGACCAAGTACTTC. It specifies CASKEGGTQETKYF.

This chain joins TRBV20-1 and TRBJ2-2; TRBD1 agrees at 8 bases. V lost 0 bases, J lost 6 bases, and 9 bases stayed unmatched. Germline V gives CDR1 DFQATT, CDR2 SNEGSKA (reference sequence). The CDR3 spans 16 residues. The CDR3 loop reads CSARDGGAGGSGELFF. CDR3 DNA sequence: TGCAGTGCTAGAGATGGAGGGGCAGGGGGCTCCGGGGAGCTGTTTTTT.

The V call is TRBV11-2, the J call TRBJ2-1; 9 nucleotides match TRBD1. This CDR3 has 17 residues. The germline CDR1 and CDR2 sequences are SGHAT and FQNNGV. V was pared by 1 base and J by 3 bases, with 7 bases of the junction left unmatched. For the CDR3, the DNA is TGTGCCAGCAGCTTAGTAGGGTGGGGACAGGGCTACAATGAGCAGTTCTTC. Translated, it gives CASSLVGWGQGYNEQFF.

This sequence joins TRBV7-9 and TRBJ2-7, with 7 bases fitting TRBD1. J lost 2 bases, V lost 5 bases, and 6 bases had no gene match. CDR1 and CDR2 (germline): SEHNR, FQNEAQ (reference sequence). The CDR3 runs to 14 residues. CDR3: CASSPGTATYEQYV. CDR3 coding DNA: TGTGCCAGCAGCCCCGGGACAGCTACCTACGAGCAGTACGTC.

This clonotype was counted only a few times. V is TRBV19 and J is TRBJ1-6; TRBD1 is a possible D gene (5 bases). Trimming removed 9 bases from V and 7 bases from J, with 16 bases in between. This CDR3 has 14 amino acids. Germline V lookup: CDR1 LNHDA, CDR2 SQIVND (reference sequence). For the CDR3, the DNA is TGTGCCAGCGTGGGGCACAGTAGGAATTCACCCCTCCACTTT. Protein sequence: CASVGHSRNSPLHF.

This clonotype was counted many times. The chain links TRBV5-1 to TRBJ1-2; no firm D call. Germline V gives CDR1 SGHRS, CDR2 YFSETQ. This CDR3 comprises 14 residues. V lost 2 bases and J lost 0, with 8 bases in between. Here the CDR3 reads CASSLTATNYGYTF. Here the CDR3 DNA reads TGCGCCAGCAGCTTAACAGCAACTAACTATGGCTACACCTTC.

The J gene is TRBJ2-1, the V gene TRBV20-1, with TRBD2 matching over 11 bases. Trimming cost V 0 bases and J 9 bases; bases outside gene matches: 7. This CDR3 comprises 15 residues. Per the germline V gene, CDR1 is DFQATT and CDR2 is SNEGSKA (reference sequence). CDR3 DNA sequence: TGCAGTGCTAGAGACCAACTAGCGGGAGTTGCTGAGCAGTTCTTC. Translated: CSARDQLAGVAEQFF.

The CDR3 DNA is TGTGCCAGCAGTCCTTCACGACGTGGCACCGGGGAGCTGTTTTTT. Translating it yields CASSPSRRGTGELFF. This chain connects TRBV27 to TRBJ2-2; D not certain. This CDR3 comprises 15 residues. The germline V gene has CDR1 MNHEY and CDR2 SMNVEV (reference sequence). Trimming took off 5 bases at V and 4 bases at J, with 14 bases between the two ends.

As for this clonotype: Compared with germline, one end of the junction differs, possibly owing to a read error. The chain links TRBV5-1 to TRBJ2-3; 7 bases line up with TRBD2. Germline V CDR1 and CDR2: SGHRS, YFSETQ. The CDR3 loop spans 14 amino acids. The DNA of the CDR3 is TGCGCCAGCAGCTTAGCGGGAACCACAGATACGCGGTATTTT. Amino acid sequence: CASSLAGTTDTRYF.

The rearrangement uses TRBV5-1 and TRBJ1-1; D ambiguous. The CDR3 covers 14 residues. CDR1 and CDR2 from the germline V gene are SGHRS and YFSETQ. With 1 base removed from V and 0 bases from J, the gap between germline ends came to 7 bases. The CDR3 nucleotides are TGCGCCAGCAGCTTGAGGCAGATGAACACTGAAGCTTTCTTT. Translation: CASSLRQMNTEAFF.

This clonotype was seen a few times. The chain couples TRBV5-1 to TRBJ1-1; D not resolved. The CDR3 is made up of 14 amino acids. The V end lost 1 base, the J end lost 0 bases, and 7 bases lay between the germline ends. Germline-derived CDR1 and CDR2 are SGHRS and YFSETQ. The CDR3 DNA follows: TGCGCCAGCAGCTTGATGGGCTTGAACACTGAAGCTTTCTTT. Protein product: CASSLMGLNTEAFF.

This clonotype was found once. A read error may be the cause here, since a much bigger clone is one base away. The gene calls are TRBV6-1 and TRBJ2-1; 12 nucleotides match TRBD2. Trimming removed 5 bases from V and 13 bases from J; junction bases left unmatched: 9. The germline V gene has CDR1 MNHNS and CDR2 SASEGT. The CDR3 loop spans 14 amino acids. CDR3 loop: CASSLAGGPRTQFF. The CDR3 DNA sequence: TGTGCCAGCAGTCTAGCGGGGGGGCCCAGGACCCAGTTCTTC.

About this clonotype: This may arise from a read error, as a much more abundant clone is one base away. The chain couples TRBV7-2 to TRBJ2-1, with a possible D match to TRBD2 (5 bases). The DNA end lines up better with TRBJ2-7; the J call may be wrong. Germline V gene sequence: CDR1 SGHTA, CDR2 FQGNSA. The CDR3 totals 16 residues. The CDR3 is CASSLEFGSSYNEQYF. The CDR3 DNA follows: TGTGCCAGCAGCTTAGAATTTGGGAGCTCCTACAATGAGCAGTACTTC.

This clonotype occurred many times. The chain employs TRBV12-3 or TRBV12-4 and TRBJ2-3; D may be TRBD2 (5 bases). The CDR3 spans 13 residues. Trimming removed 6 bases from V and 7 bases from J, with 14 bases in between. CDR3 protein: CASSPEAMNTQYF. DNA of the CDR3: TGTGCCAGCAGCCCGGAGGCCATGAATACGCAGTATTTT.

The V and J genes are TRBV5-4 and TRBJ2-2; TRBD1 matches at 11 bases. Germline lookup yields CDR1 SGHNT and CDR2 YYREEE (reference sequence). V lost 4 bases, J lost 2 bases, and 4 bases stayed unmatched. The CDR3 has 16 residues. CDR3 loop: CASSRGQGVNTGELFF. The CDR3 DNA follows: TGTGCCAGCAGCAGGGGACAGGGGGTTAACACCGGGGAGCTGTTTTTT.

This clonotype was counted only a few times. The chain carries TRBV4-1 and TRBJ1-1, with D possibly matching TRBD1 (5 bases). The germline V gene has CDR1 MGHRA and CDR2 YSYEKL. The CDR3 contains 15 residues. V lost 1 base and J 5 bases, leaving 14 bases between the germline ends. CDR3 DNA sequence: TGCGCCAGCAGCCAAGTAGGCCGGGGGGTAACTGAAGCTTTCTTT. It codes for CASSQVGRGVTEAFF.

This clonotype was seen at least ten times. This chain links TRBV28 with TRBJ1-5; D uncertain. Trimming left V 5 bases short and J 3 bases short, with 11 bases between. CDR3 length equals 14 residues. Germline V gene lookup returns CDR1 MDHEN and CDR2 SYDVKM. The CDR3 loop reads CASSGSPPNQPQHF. CDR3 nucleotides: TGTGCCAGCAGTGGGAGCCCCCCCAATCAGCCCCAGCATTTT.

Ten or more counts support this clonotype. The chain links TRBV2 to TRBJ1-1, with D perhaps matching TRBD1 (5 bases). This CDR3 comprises 16 residues. Germline assignment: CDR1 SNHLY and CDR2 FYNNEI. Deletions cut 0 bases from V and 2 bases from J, with 13 bases between. CDR3 DNA: TGTGCCAGCAGTGAAGCCCCAGGGACTGACAACACTGAAGCTTTCTTT. Its translation is CASSEAPGTDNTEAFF.

This clonotype has at least ten counts. J is TRBJ2-3 and V is TRBV5-1; 7 nucleotides line up with TRBD2. The CDR3 runs to 14 residues. The J segment lost 5 bases and the V segment lost 1 base, leaving 4 bases of the junction unmatched. Germline V gene sequence: CDR1 SGHRS, CDR2 YFSETQ. CDR3 sequence (DNA): TGCGCCAGCAGCTTGCGGGGGGTTTTAGATACGCAGTATTTT. As protein: CASSLRGVLDTQYF.

This clonotype has ten or more counts. The J gene is TRBJ2-3, the V gene TRBV6-5, with 11 bases that match TRBD1. Per germline, CDR1 MNHEY and CDR2 SVGAGI. V was clipped by 1 base and J by 5 bases; unmatched bases: 5. The CDR3 runs 16 residues. CDR3 nucleotides: TGTGCCAGCAGTTACTTAGGACAGGGGGCAGGAGATACGCAGTATTTT. Translation: CASSYLGQGAGDTQYF.

The chain uses TRBV5-1 and TRBJ1-1; D remains unclear. V was trimmed by 4 bases and J by 1 base, leaving 14 bases between them. This CDR3 region has 15 residues. CDR1 SGHRS and CDR2 YFSETQ come from the germline V gene. Here the CDR3 DNA reads TGCGCCAGCAGCGAATACAGACAATGGAACACTGAAGCTTTCTTT. Protein product: CASSEYRQWNTEAFF.

This clonotype was observed many times. The CDR3 nucleotides are TGTGCCAGCAGCCTTGACAGGGTACGTGTCGATGAGCAGTTCTTC. This sequence encodes CASSLDRVRVDEQFF. The chain uses TRBV3-1 and TRBJ2-1, with 7 bases aligning to TRBD1. Trimming cost V 4 bases and J 8 bases; bases outside gene matches: 11. This CDR3 spans 15 amino acids. Germline-derived CDR1 and CDR2 are LGHDT and YNNKEL (reference sequence).

This chain joins TRBV2 and TRBJ1-2; perhaps TRBD1 as D (5 bases). The germline CDR1 and CDR2 sequences are SNHLY and FYNNEI. Trimming took off 3 bases at V and 0 bases at J, with 5 bases between the two ends. The CDR3 sequence is 13 residues long. The CDR3 region has the DNA TGTGCCAGCAGTGAGACAGCTAACTATGGCTACACCTTC. Amino acids: CASSETANYGYTF.